Listed here is a single T cell receptor (beta chain). The antigen is unknown. One end of the junction varies from germline; a read error may be responsible. Method: immunoSEQ multiplex PCR; TCRdb's copy keeps in-frame clones and lacks some. Its listing shows over 120,000 clones. Germline-derived CDR1 and CDR2 are WNHNN and SYGVQD (reference sequence). CDR3 length: 13 residues. This entry is derived from a study of T cell responses to AZD1222 COVID-19 vaccine. Regarding the study as a whole: Baseline seropositivity characterized only a handful of AZD1222 recipients.

The sequenced sample was peripheral blood. The TCR originated in an adult in good health. V and J are TRBV10-1 and TRBJ1-2, with a tentative D call TRBD1 (5 bases). The CDR3 DNA sequence: TGCGCCAGCTGTGACGGCCCGGGGGACGGCTACACCTTC. Translated, it gives CASCDGPGDGYTF.